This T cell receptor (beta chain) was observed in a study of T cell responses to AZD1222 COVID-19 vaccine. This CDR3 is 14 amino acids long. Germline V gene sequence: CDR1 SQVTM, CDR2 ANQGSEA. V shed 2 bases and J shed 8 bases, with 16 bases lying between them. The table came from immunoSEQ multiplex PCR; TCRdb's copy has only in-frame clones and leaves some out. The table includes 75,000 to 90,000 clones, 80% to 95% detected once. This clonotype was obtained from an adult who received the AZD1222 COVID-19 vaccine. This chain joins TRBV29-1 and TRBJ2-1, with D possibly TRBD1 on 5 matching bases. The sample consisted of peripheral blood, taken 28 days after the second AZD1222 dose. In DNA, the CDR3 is TGCAGCGTTGAACGGCAGGGAAGTATAGATGAGCAGTTCTTC. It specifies CSVERQGSIDEQFF.